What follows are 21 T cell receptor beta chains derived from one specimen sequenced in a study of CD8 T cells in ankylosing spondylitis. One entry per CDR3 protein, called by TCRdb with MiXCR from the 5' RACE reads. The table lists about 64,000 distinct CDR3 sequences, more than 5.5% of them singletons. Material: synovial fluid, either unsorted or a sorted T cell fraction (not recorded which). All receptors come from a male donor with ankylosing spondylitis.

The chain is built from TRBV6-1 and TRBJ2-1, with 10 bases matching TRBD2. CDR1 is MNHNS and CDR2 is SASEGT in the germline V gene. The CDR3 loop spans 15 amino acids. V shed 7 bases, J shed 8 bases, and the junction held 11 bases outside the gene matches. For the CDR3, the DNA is TGTGCCAGCAACGGCCCAGAGCGGGAGGGCGATGAGCAGTTCTTC. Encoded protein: CASNGPEREGDEQFF.

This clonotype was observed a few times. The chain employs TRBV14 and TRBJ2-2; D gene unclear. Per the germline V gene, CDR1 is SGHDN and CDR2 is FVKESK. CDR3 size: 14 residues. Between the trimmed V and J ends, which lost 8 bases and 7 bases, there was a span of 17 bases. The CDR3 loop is CASADQGLSGELFF. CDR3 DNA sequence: TGTGCCAGCGCAGATCAAGGGCTGAGCGGGGAGCTGTTTTTT.

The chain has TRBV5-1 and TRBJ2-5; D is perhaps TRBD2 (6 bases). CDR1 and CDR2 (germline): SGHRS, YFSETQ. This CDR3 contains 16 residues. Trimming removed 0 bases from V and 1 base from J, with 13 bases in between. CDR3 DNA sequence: TGCGCCAGCAGCTTGGATGTAGCGGATTTCCAAGAGACCCAGTACTTC. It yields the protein CASSLDVADFQETQYF.

CDR3 coding DNA: TGCGCCAGCAGCTTGGCCCTCGGAGCGGAGCAGTTCTTC. As protein: CASSLALGAEQFF. The gene calls are TRBV5-1 and TRBJ2-1, with D hard to call. The germline CDR1 and CDR2 sequences are SGHRS and YFSETQ. V was shortened by 0 bases and J by 10 bases, with 11 bases between the two germline ends. The CDR3 sequence is 13 residues long.

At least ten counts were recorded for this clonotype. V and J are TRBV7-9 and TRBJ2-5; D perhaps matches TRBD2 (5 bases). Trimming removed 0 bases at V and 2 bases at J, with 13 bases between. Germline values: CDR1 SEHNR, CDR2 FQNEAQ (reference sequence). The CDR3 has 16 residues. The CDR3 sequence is CASSLAGFGIQETQYF. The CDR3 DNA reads TGTGCCAGCAGCTTAGCTGGGTTCGGGATACAAGAGACCCAGTACTTC.

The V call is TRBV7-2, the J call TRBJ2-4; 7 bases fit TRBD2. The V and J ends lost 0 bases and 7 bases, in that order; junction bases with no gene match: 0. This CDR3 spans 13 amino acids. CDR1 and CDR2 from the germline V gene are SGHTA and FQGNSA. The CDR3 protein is CASSLAGGNIQYF. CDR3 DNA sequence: TGTGCCAGCAGCTTAGCGGGGGGGAACATTCAGTACTTC.

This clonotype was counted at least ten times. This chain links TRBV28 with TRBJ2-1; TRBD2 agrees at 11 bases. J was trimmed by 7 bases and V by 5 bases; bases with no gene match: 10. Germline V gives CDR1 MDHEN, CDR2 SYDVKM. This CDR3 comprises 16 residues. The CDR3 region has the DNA TGTGCCAGCAGTCGCGGTTATAGCGGGAGGGGGAATGAGCAGTTCTTC. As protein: CASSRGYSGRGNEQFF. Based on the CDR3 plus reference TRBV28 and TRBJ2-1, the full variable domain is DVKVTQSSRYLVKRTGEKVFLECVQDMDHENMFWYRQDPGLGLRLIYFSYDVKMKEKGDIPEGYSVSREKKERFSLILESASTNQTSMYLCASSRGYSGRGNEQFFGPGTRLTVL.

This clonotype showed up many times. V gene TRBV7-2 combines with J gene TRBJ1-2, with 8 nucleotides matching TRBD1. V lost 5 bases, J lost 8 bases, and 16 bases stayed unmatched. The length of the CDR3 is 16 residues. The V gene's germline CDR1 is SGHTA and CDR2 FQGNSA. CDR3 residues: CASSRTGGRVRWGYTF. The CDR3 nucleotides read TGTGCCAGCAGCCGCACAGGGGGGAGGGTTAGATGGGGCTACACCTTC.

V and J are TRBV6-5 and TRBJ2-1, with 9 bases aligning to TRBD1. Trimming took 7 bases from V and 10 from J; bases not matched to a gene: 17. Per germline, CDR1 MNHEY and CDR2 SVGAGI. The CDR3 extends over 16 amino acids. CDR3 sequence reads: CASINGRTGDLPEQFF. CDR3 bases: TGTGCCAGCATTAATGGCAGGACAGGGGACTTGCCCGAGCAGTTCTTC.

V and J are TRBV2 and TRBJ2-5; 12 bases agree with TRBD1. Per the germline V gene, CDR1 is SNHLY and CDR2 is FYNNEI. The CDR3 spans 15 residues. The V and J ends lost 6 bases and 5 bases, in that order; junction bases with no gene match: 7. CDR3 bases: TGTGCCAGCAGATCCGGGACAGGGGGCATGGAGACCCAGTACTTC. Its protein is CASRSGTGGMETQYF.

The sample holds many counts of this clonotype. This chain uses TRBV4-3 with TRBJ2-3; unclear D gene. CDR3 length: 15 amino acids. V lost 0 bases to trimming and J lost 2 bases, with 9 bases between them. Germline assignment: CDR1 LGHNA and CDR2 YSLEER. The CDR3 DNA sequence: TGCGCCAGCAGCCAAGAGAATCTGGACACAGATACGCAGTATTTT. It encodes CASSQENLDTDTQYF.

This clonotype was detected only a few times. This CDR3 reads CASSNSGSANTGELFF. CDR3 nucleotide sequence: TGCGCCAGCAGCAATAGCGGGAGCGCGAACACCGGGGAGCTGTTTTTT. The rearrangement links TRBV5-1 to TRBJ2-2; TRBD2 matches at 9 bases. V was pared by 4 bases and J by 0 bases, with 4 bases of the junction left unmatched. Germline V gene data show CDR1 as SGHRS and CDR2 as YFSETQ. The CDR3 has 16 residues.

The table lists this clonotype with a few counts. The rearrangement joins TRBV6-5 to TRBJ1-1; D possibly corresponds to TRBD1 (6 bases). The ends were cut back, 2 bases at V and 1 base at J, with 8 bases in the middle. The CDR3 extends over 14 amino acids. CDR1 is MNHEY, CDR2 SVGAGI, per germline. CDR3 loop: CASSYDRTNTEAFF. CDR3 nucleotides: TGTGCCAGCAGTTACGACAGGACGAACACTGAAGCTTTCTTT.

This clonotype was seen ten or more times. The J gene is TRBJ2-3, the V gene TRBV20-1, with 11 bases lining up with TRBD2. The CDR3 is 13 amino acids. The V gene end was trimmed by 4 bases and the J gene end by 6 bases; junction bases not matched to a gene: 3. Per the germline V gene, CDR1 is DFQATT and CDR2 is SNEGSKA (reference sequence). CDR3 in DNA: TGCAGTGCTACTAGCGGGAGGTCGGATACGCAGTATTTT. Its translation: CSATSGRSDTQYF.

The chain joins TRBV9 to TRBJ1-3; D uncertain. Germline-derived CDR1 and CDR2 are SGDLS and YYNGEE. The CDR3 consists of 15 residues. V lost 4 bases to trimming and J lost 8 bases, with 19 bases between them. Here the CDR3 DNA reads TGTGCCAGCAGCCTTGCACGTTGGGAGGCGGACACCATATATTTT. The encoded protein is CASSLARWEADTIYF.

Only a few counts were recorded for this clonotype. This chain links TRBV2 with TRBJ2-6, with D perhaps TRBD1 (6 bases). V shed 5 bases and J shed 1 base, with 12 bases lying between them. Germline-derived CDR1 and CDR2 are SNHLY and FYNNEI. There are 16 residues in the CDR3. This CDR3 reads CASSQTGPSGANVLTF. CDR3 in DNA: TGTGCCAGCAGTCAAACAGGGCCTTCTGGGGCCAACGTCCTGACTTTC.

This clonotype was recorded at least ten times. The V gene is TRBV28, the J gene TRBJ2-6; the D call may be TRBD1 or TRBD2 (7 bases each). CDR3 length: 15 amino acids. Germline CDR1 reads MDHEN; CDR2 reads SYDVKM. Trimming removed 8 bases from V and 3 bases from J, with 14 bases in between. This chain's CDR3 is CASQSGGVGANVLTF. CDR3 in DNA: TGTGCCAGCCAATCAGGGGGGGTTGGGGCCAACGTCCTGACTTTC.

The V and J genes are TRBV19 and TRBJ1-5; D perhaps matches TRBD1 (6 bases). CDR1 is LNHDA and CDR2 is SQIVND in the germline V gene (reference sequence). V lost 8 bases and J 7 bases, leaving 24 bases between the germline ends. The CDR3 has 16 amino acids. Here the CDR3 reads CASARRVGGQGQPQHF. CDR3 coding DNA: TGTGCCAGTGCCAGGCGGGTAGGGGGGCAGGGACAGCCCCAGCATTTT.

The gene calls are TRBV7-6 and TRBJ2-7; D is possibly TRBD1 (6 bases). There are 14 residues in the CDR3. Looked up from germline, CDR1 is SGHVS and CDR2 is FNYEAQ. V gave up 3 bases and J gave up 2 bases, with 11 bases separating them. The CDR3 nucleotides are TGTGCCAGCAGCTTGGGGGACACCACCTACGAGCAGTACTTC. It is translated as CASSLGDTTYEQYF.

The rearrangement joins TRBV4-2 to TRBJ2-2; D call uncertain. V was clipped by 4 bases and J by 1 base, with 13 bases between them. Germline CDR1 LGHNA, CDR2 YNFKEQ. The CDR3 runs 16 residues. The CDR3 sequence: CASSPSYGLNTGELFF. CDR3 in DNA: TGTGCCAGCAGCCCGAGCTACGGGTTGAACACCGGGGAGCTGTTTTTT.

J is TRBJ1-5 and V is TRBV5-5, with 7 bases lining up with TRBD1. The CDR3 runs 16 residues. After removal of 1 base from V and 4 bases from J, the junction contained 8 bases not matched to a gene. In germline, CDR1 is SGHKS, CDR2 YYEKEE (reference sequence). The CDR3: CASSLLSTGTNQPQHF. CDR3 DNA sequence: TGTGCCAGCAGCTTGCTCTCGACAGGGACAAATCAGCCCCAGCATTTT.